A single TCR beta chain is shown here with its context. Its antigen remains unidentified. Nothing much larger sits one base from this clone, and base qualities are not available. This sample stems from a study of blood T cell repertoires in COVID-19 (dated by TCRdb to the early 2020s). Some background on the complete study: Samples covering the acute and convalescent phases of COVID-19 were provided by collaborators in the United States, Italy and Spain. The prospective study material was composed of cDNA or gDNA derived from T cells, B-cell-depleted T cells, or PBMCs. Subjects who had been exposed to COVID-19, were actively infected with it, or had recovered from it provided the deeply sampled blood TCRbeta repertoires that made up the dataset. The repertoires were made available in a free public database intended to serve as a resource for research on the immune response to SARS-CoV-2. Samples were obtained from the ongoing ImmuneRACE study (first 160 participants) and from 1,200 or so subjects provided by 6 global collaborators. A de-identified subject ID, COVID-19 status, age in years and sex were almost always included in the sample metadata. Where available, HLA class I and class II types were obtained from metadata supplied by the sample provider rather than from assay-based typing. What the work shows at the level of the full study, not this receptor alone: The quantity of clinical and demographic metadata differed by source and by participant and was supplied without curation.

TCRbeta CDR3 regions were amplified from genomic DNA using the immunoSEQ Assay, a bias-controlled multiplex PCR. Per the authors' processing: Within the assay, amplification of reference gene primers was used to estimate how many nucleated cells each sample contained. Sequence reads were collapsed and filtered to measure the absolute abundance of every unique TCRbeta CDR3 rearrangement. For each sample, productive Simpson clonality was calculated as the square root of Simpson's diversity index over productive rearrangements. TCRdb took this table from immuneACCESS and kept in-frame rearrangements with V and J called. Such tables lack part of the clones; where checked against another copy, unresolved V genes explain under half of the gap, and the rest is unexplained. For V, J and clone size, that table is used; D and trimming come from the DNA. Here the sample has over 200,000 clones; about 83% occur a single time. Jointly, the top ten make up about 7% of the sample.

In the prospective study, participants were about 18 to 95 years old, resided in about two dozen geographic areas of the United States, and were enrolled through a virtual design. In the prospective study, cohorts were assigned on the basis of participant-reported clinical history obtained from a screening survey and a study questionnaire. Recovered participants in ImmuneRACE Cohort 3 were defined by two consecutive negative NP/OP PCR tests, clearance by a healthcare professional, or resolution of symptoms. In the prospective study, mobile phlebotomists collected whole blood, serum and a nasopharyngeal or oropharyngeal swab from each participant. Prospective study participants could optionally give additional blood draws and questionnaires over a roughly 2-month period. Blood samples from the prospective study were shipped frozen or at room temperature prior to DNA extraction. According to the germline V gene, CDR1 reads SQVTM and CDR2 reads ANQGSEA. Deletion took 4 bases off V and 1 base off J, with a span of 5 bases between the germline ends. Including cysteine and phenylalanine, the CDR3 has 13 amino acids. Only CDR3 DNA is held: 39 bases, read in frame from base 1.

The V and J segments used are TRBV29-1 and TRBJ2-6; the best D guess is TRBD2, with 5 bases matching. This TCR derives from a woman aged 40 to 49 who had recovered from COVID-19. The specimen was PBMCs or T cells enriched from blood (not recorded which). The CDR3 here reads CSVAGSGANVLTF. The DNA sequence is given as TGCAGCGTTGCGGGGTCTGGGGCCAACGTCCTGACTTTC.